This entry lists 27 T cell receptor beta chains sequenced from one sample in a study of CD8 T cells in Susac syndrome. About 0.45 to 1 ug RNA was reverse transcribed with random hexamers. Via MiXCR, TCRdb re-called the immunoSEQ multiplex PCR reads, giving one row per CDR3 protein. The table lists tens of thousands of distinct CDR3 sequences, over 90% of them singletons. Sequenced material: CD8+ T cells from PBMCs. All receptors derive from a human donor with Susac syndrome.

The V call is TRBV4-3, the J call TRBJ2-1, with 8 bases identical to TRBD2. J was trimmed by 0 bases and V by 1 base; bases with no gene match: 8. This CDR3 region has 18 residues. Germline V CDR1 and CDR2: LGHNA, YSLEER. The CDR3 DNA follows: TGCGCCAGCAGCCAAGGGTCGGGACTAGTCGACTCCTACAATGAGCAGTTCTTC. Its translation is CASSQGSGLVDSYNEQFF.

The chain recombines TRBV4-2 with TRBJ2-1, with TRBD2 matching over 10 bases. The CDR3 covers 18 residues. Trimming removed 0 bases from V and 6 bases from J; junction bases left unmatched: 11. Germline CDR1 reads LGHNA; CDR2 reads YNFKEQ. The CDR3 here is CASSQDPLSGRAGNEQFF. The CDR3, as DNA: TGTGCCAGCAGCCAAGATCCCCTGAGCGGGAGGGCCGGCAATGAGCAGTTCTTC.

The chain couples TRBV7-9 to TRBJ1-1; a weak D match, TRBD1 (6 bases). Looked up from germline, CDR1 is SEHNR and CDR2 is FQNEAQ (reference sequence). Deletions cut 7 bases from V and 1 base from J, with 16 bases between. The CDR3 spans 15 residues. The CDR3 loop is CASTIIPDRNTEAFF. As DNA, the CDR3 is TGTGCCAGCACCATAATCCCGGACAGGAACACTGAAGCTTTCTTT.

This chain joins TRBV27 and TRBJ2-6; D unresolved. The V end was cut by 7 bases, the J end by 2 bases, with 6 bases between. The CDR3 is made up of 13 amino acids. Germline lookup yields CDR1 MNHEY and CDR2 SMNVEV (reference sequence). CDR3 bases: TGTGCCAGCACGGTGGCTGGGGCCAACGTCCTGACTTTC. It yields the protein CASTVAGANVLTF.

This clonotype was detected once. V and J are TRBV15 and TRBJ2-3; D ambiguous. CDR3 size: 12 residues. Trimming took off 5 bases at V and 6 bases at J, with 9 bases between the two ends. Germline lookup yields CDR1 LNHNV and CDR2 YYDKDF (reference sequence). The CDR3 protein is CATSGRGDTQYF. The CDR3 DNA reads TGTGCCACCAGCGGGCGCGGTGATACGCAGTATTTT.

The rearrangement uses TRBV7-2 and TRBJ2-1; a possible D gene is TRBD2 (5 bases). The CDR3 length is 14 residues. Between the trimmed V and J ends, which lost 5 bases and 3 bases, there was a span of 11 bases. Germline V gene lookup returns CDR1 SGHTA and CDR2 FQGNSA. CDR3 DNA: TGTGCCAGCAGCCCCGACCGGGACTACAATGAGCAGTTCTTC. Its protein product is CASSPDRDYNEQFF.

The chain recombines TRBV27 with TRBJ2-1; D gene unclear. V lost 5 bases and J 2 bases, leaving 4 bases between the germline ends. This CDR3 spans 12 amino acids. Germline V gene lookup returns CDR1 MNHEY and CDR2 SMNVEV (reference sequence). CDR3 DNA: TGTGCCAGCAGTGGGGCCTACAATGAGCAGTTCTTC. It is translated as CASSGAYNEQFF.

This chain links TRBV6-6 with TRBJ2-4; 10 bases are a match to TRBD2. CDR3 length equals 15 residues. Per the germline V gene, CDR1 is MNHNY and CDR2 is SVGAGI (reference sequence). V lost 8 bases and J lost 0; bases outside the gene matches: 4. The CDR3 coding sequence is TGTGCCAGCTCCCTAGCGGGGGAAGCCAAAAACATTCAGTACTTC. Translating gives CASSLAGEAKNIQYF.

CDR3 DNA sequence: TGTGCCAGCAGTCCGGGGGGACAGAGTTATGGCTACACCTTC. Its protein product is CASSPGGQSYGYTF. The J gene is TRBJ1-2, the V gene TRBV27; 7 bases are shared with TRBD1. Looked up from germline, CDR1 is MNHEY and CDR2 is SMNVEV (reference sequence). The CDR3 spans 14 residues. V trimming: 5 bases; J trimming: 5 bases; junction bases outside the gene matches: 8.

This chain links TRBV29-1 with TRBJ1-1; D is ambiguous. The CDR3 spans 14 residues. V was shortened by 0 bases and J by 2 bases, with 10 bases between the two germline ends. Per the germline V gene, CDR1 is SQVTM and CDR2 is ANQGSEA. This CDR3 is CSVEDPRANTEAFF. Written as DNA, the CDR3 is TGCAGCGTTGAAGATCCCAGAGCAAACACTGAAGCTTTCTTT.

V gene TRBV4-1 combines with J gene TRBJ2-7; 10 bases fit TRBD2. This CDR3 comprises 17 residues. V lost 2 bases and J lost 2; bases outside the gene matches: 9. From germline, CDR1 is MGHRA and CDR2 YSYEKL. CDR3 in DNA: TGCGCCAGCAGCCAATATGGACTAGCGGACGGAACCTACGAGCAGTACTTC. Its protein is CASSQYGLADGTYEQYF.

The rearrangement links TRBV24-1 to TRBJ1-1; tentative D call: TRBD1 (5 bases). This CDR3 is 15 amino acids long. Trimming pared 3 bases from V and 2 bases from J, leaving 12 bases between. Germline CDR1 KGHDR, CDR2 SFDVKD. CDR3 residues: CATSDPGTGNTEAFF. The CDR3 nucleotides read TGTGCCACCAGTGATCCCGGGACTGGTAACACTGAAGCTTTCTTT.

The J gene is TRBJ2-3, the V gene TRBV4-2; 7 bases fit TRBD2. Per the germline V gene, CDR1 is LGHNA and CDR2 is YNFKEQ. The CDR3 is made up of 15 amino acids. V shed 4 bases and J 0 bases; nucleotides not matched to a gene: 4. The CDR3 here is CASSPTSTSTDTQYF. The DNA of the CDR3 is TGTGCCAGCAGCCCGACTAGCACTAGCACAGATACGCAGTATTTT.

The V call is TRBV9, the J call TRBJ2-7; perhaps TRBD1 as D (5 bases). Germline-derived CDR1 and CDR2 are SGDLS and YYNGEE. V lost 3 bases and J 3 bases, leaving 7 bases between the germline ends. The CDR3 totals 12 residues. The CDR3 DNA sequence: TGTGCCAGCAGCGAGGGGTTCTACGAGCAGTACTTC. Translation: CASSEGFYEQYF.

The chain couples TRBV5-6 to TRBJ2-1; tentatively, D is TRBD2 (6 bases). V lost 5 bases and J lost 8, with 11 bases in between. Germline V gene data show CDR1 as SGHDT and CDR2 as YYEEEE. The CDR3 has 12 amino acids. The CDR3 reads CASSREWHEQFF. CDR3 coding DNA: TGTGCCAGCAGTCGGGAGTGGCATGAGCAGTTCTTC.

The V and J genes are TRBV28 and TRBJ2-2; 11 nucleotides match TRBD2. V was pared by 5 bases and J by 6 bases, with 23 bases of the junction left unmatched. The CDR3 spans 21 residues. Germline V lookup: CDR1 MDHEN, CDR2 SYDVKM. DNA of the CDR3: TGTGCCAGCAGTCCCCTGGGAACCGCTATTACCACTAGCGGGAGCCCCGGGGAGCTGTTTTTT. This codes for CASSPLGTAITTSGSPGELFF.

CDR3 in amino acids: CATSVLGEQETQYF. In DNA, the CDR3 is TGTGCCACCAGTGTCCTGGGGGAACAAGAGACCCAGTACTTC. V usage is TRBV24-1 and J usage is TRBJ2-5, with D perhaps matching TRBD1 or TRBD2 (5 bases each). From germline, CDR1 is KGHDR and CDR2 SFDVKD. V gave up 5 bases and J gave up 2 bases, with 11 bases separating them. The CDR3 extends over 14 amino acids.

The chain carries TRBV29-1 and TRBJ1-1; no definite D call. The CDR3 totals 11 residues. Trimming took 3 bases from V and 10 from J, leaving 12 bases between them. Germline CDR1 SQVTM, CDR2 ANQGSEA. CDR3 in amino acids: CSVDETEGAFF. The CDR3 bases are TGCAGCGTTGACGAGACCGAAGGAGCTTTCTTT. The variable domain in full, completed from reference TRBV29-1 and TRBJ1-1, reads SAVISQKPSRDICQRGTSLTIQCQVDSQVTMMFWYRQQPGQSLTLIATANQGSEATYESGFVIDKFPISRPNLTFSTLTVSNMSPEDSSIYLCSVDETEGAFFGQGTRLTVV.

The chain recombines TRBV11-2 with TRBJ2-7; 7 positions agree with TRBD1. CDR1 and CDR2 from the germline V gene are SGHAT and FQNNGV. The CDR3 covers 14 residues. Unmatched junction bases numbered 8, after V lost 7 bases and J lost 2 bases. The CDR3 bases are TGTGCCAGCAACCGTCCCGGGACAGCCTACGAGCAGTACTTC. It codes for CASNRPGTAYEQYF.

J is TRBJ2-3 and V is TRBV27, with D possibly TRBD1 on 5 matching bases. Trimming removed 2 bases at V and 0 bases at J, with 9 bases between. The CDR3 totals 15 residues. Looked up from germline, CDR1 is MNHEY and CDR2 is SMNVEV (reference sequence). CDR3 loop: CASSLATVSTDTQYF. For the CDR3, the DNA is TGTGCCAGCAGTTTAGCGACAGTTAGCACAGATACGCAGTATTTT.

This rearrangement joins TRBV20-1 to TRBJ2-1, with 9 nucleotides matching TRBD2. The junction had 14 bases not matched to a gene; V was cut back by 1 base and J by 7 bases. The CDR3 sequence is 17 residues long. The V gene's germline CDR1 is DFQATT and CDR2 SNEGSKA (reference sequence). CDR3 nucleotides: TGCAGTGCTAGAGGAATGTTATTAGCGGGAGAGGGGAATGAGCAGTTCTTC. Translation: CSARGMLLAGEGNEQFF.

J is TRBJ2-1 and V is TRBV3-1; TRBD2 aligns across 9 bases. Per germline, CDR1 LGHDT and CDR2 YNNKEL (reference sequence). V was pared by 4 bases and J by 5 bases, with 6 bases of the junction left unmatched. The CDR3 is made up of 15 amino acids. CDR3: CASSLGLALDNEQFF. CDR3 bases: TGTGCCAGCAGCCTGGGACTAGCCTTGGACAATGAGCAGTTCTTC.

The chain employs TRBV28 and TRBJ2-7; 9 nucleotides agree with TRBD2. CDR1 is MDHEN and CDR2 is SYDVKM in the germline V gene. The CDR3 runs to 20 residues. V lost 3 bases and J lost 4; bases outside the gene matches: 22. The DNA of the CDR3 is TGTGCCAGCAGTTTCATGATGGGGGCGGGAGGGCTTGGTTCTCTTTACGAGCAGTACTTC. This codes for CASSFMMGAGGLGSLYEQYF.

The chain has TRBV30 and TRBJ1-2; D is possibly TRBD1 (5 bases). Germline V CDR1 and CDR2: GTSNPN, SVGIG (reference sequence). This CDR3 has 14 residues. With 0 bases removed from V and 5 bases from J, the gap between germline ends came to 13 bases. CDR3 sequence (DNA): TGTGCCTGGAGTGTAAAGGGGCTGCTGTATGGCTACACCTTC. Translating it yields CAWSVKGLLYGYTF.

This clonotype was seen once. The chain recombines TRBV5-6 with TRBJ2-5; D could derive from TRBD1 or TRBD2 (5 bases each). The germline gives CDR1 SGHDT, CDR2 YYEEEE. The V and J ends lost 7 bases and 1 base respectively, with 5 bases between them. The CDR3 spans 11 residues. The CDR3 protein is CASGTQETQYF. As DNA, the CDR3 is TGTGCCAGCGGGACCCAAGAGACCCAGTACTTC. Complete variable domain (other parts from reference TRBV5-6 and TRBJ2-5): DAGVTQSPTHLIKTRGQQVTLRCSPKSGHDTVSWYQQALGQGPQFIFQYYEEEERQRGNFPDRFSGHQFPNYSSELNVNALLLGDSALYLCASGTQETQYFGPGTRLLVL.

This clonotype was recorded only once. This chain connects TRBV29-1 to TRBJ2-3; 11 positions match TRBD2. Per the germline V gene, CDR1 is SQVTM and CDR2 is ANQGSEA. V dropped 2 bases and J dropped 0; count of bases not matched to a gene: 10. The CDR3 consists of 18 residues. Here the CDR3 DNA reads TGCAGCGTTGAAAGGGGTAGCGGGAGGGCCACTAGCACAGATACGCAGTATTTT. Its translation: CSVERGSGRATSTDTQYF.

Here the CDR3 DNA reads TGCGCCAGCAGCCAAGATAGCGGTGATACCTACGAGCAGTACTTC. Encoded protein: CASSQDSGDTYEQYF. The J gene is TRBJ2-7, the V gene TRBV4-1, with a possible D match to TRBD2 (6 bases). This CDR3 spans 15 amino acids. Germline assignment: CDR1 MGHRA and CDR2 YSYEKL. V lost 0 bases, J lost 2 bases, and 11 bases lay in between.